The rows below give T cell receptor beta chains drawn from one sample of a study of TIL therapy for anti-PD-1-resistant metastatic lung cancer. The table came from immunoSEQ multiplex PCR; TCRdb's copy has only in-frame clones and leaves some out. This table has approximately 16,000 clones, under 80% appearing once. Source: blood, taken at baseline. These receptors were collected from a person aged 25-80 years with non-small cell lung cancer. CDR3s include the opening cysteine and the closing phenylalanine or tryptophan. D genes are given only for firm matches. The size of a clone is reported for some rows only, either as once, few or many, or as a class for expanded clones.

v_call	d_call	j_call	clone_size	cdr3_nt	cdr3_aa
TRBV6-5	NA	TRBJ1-2	few	TGTGCCAGCAGTCCGCTGTTAGGGGACTATGGCTACACCTTC	CASSPLLGDYGYTF
TRBV9	TRBD1	TRBJ2-3	NA	TGTGCCAGCAGCGGCCGGGACAGAGGTGGAGATACGCAGTATTTT	CASSGRDRGGDTQYF
TRBV7-9	NA	TRBJ1-6	NA	TGTGCCAGCAGCTTAGCGGTCGATAATTCACCCCTCCACTTT	CASSLAVDNSPLHF
TRBV18	TRBD1	TRBJ2-7	NA	TGTGCCAGCTCACCTCAAACAGGGGGCCTCTACGAGCAGTACTTC	CASSPQTGGLYEQYF
TRBV2	TRBD1	TRBJ1-6	NA	TGTGCCAGCTGGGACAGAGGGGGATCACCCCTCCACTTT	CASWDRGGSPLHF
TRBV14	TRBD1	TRBJ1-5	NA	TGTGCCAGCAGCCAAGATTCGGGACAGGGGCGCAATCAGCCCCAGCATTTT	CASSQDSGQGRNQPQHF
TRBV19	NA	TRBJ2-3	NA	TGTGCCAGTACCCTTAGTATGGGCGCAGGTACGCAGTATTTT	CASTLSMGAGTQYF
TRBV7-9	NA	TRBJ2-2	NA	TGTGCCACGACGTGGGGGACCGGGGAGCTGTTTTTT	CATTWGTGELFF
TRBV21-1	NA	TRBJ1-2	NA	TGTGCCAGCAGCAAAGTTCCCAGGGCCTATGGCTACACCTTC	CASSKVPRAYGYTF
TRBV4-3	TRBD2	TRBJ2-3	NA	TGCGCCAGCAGCCGGGGGACGGGAGGGCTGACAGATACGCAGTATTTT	CASSRGTGGLTDTQYF
TRBV20-1	NA	TRBJ2-7	NA	TGCAGTGCTAGGGTGGGGTACGAGCAGTACTTC	CSARVGYEQYF
TRBV11-2	NA	TRBJ2-2	NA	TGTGCCAGCAGCTTAGTAGGGAACACCGGGGAGCTGTTTTTT	CASSLVGNTGELFF
TRBV18	TRBD1	TRBJ2-1	NA	TGTGCCAGCTCACCACGGACAGGGGGCTACGATGAGCAGTTCTTC	CASSPRTGGYDEQFF
TRBV25-1	NA	TRBJ1-1	few	TGTGCCAGCACCGATGAGGTGAGGGGGGCTTGGAACACTGAAGCTTTCTTT	CASTDEVRGAWNTEAFF
TRBV2	NA	TRBJ2-7	NA	TGTGCCAGCAGTGAAGACGGCGGGCAGTACTTC	CASSEDGGQYF
TRBV5-1	NA	TRBJ1-3	once	TGCGCCAGCAGCTTGCAGTCAGATGGAAACACCATATATTTT	CASSLQSDGNTIYF
TRBV15	NA	TRBJ1-1	once	TGTGCCACCAGCAGAGAGAGAATAGGGGCAAGTACTGAAGCTTTCTTT	CATSRERIGASTEAFF
TRBV6-1	NA	TRBJ1-1	few	TGTGCCAGCAGTGAAGCAAGGACGCGGGCTTTCTTT	CASSEARTRAFF
TRBV13	NA	TRBJ2-7	few	TGTGCCAGCAGCTTAAGGGGCGGGACCTACGAGCAGTACTTC	CASSLRGGTYEQYF
TRBV30	NA	TRBJ2-2	NA	TGTGCCTGGAGTTACCGGGGGCCCGGGGAGCTGTTTTTT	CAWSYRGPGELFF
TRBV7-9	NA	TRBJ2-2	NA	TGTGCCAGCAGCCCCGCTTGGGGCACCGGGGAGCTGTTTTTT	CASSPAWGTGELFF
TRBV7-9	NA	TRBJ2-5	NA	TGCGCCAGCAGCCCATCCACTCGCCAAGGGACCCAGTACTTC	CASSPSTRQGTQYF
TRBV4-3	NA	TRBJ2-2	few	TGCGCCAGCAGCCAAGGTCTAGCTGCGAACACCGGGGAGCTGTTTTTT	CASSQGLAANTGELFF
TRBV4-2	TRBD2	TRBJ2-2	NA	TGTGCCAGCAGCCATGCCACGGGGGGGCCGAGCGGCGGGGAGCTGTTTTTT	CASSHATGGPSGGELFF
TRBV19	NA	TRBJ1-1	NA	TGTGCCAGTAGTGAACAACAGGGGAACACTGAAGCTTTCTTT	CASSEQQGNTEAFF
TRBV6-4	TRBD1	TRBJ1-1	NA	TGTGCCAGCAGTGACGGGACAGCGAACTCTGAAGCTTTCTTT	CASSDGTANSEAFF
TRBV11-2	NA	TRBJ1-4	NA	TGTGCCAGCAGCTTAGATCCTCAGGGAAAACTGTTTTTT	CASSLDPQGKLFF
TRBV19	TRBD2	TRBJ2-7	NA	TGTGCCAGCCCGGGGGGGCGGGGGTCCTACGAGCAGTACTTC	CASPGGRGSYEQYF
TRBV27	NA	TRBJ1-6	NA	TGTGCCAGCAGTTTAGATAGGGGGTATTCACCCCTCCACTTT	CASSLDRGYSPLHF
TRBV7-9	NA	TRBJ1-2	NA	TGTGCCAGCAGCTCAACCTCCAGGATAGACCCGGGGTATGGCTACACCTTC	CASSSTSRIDPGYGYTF
TRBV6-5	NA	TRBJ2-1	NA	TGTGCCAGCAAGGTGGGGGGAGGGCAGTTCTTC	CASKVGGGQFF
TRBV19	TRBD1	TRBJ2-7	NA	TGTGCCAACCAGGGGTGCCCCCGGGACAGGGCCCCCTACGAGCAGTACTTC	CANQGCPRDRAPYEQYF
TRBV7-9	NA	TRBJ1-6	NA	TGTGCCAGCAGCTTAGATTGGGACGGACTGTATAATTCACCCCTCCACTTT	CASSLDWDGLYNSPLHF
TRBV11-2	TRBD1	TRBJ2-1	NA	TGTGCCAGCAGCCAAAGACAGGGGGCATATAGTGAGCAGTTCTTC	CASSQRQGAYSEQFF
TRBV7-2	TRBD2	TRBJ2-5	NA	TGTGCCAGCAGCGCCCAGACTAGCGGGGCCCAAGAGACCCAGTACTTC	CASSAQTSGAQETQYF
TRBV9	TRBD2	TRBJ2-3	few	TGTGCCAGCAGTGCCACTAGCGGGAGCACAGATACGCAGTATTTT	CASSATSGSTDTQYF
TRBV10-3	NA	TRBJ2-3	NA	TGTGCCATCACTTGGGGACTGCCCGGAGATACGCAGTATTTT	CAITWGLPGDTQYF
TRBV7-2	TRBD2	TRBJ2-1	NA	TGTGCCAGCAGCTTCTCTAGCGGGAACAATGAGCAGTTCTTC	CASSFSSGNNEQFF
TRBV5-6	NA	TRBJ1-5	NA	TGTGCCAGCAGCTTTAAGGGGCCCAATCAGCCCCAGCATTTT	CASSFKGPNQPQHF
TRBV7-2	NA	TRBJ2-5	once	TGTGCCAGCAGCTTAGCACAGACAGGCGTGACCCAGTACTTC	CASSLAQTGVTQYF
TRBV2	NA	TRBJ2-6	NA	TGTGCCAGCAGCCTTGACAGTTCTGGGGCCAACGTCCTGACTTTC	CASSLDSSGANVLTF
TRBV6-1	NA	TRBJ2-1	NA	TGTGCCACCTGTAACAGGTTTCTCTACAATGAGCAGTTCTTC	CATCNRFLYNEQFF
TRBV9	NA	TRBJ1-1	few	TGTGCCAGCAGCGGCAGTAACACTGAAGCTTTCTTT	CASSGSNTEAFF
TRBV5-1	TRBD1	TRBJ1-2	NA	TGCGCCAGCAGCTTGGCCGCAGGGACAGGGGTTGGCTACACCTTC	CASSLAAGTGVGYTF
TRBV25-1	TRBD1	TRBJ1-5	NA	TGTGCCAGCAGTGAGTCCAGGGGGGGCAATCAGCCCCAGCATTTT	CASSESRGGNQPQHF
TRBV28	NA	TRBJ2-1	few	TGTGCCAGCAGTTCAGGAGCGGAGGGCCGAGACAATGAGCAGTTCTTC	CASSSGAEGRDNEQFF
TRBV28	NA	TRBJ2-3	NA	TGTGCCAGCAGTTGGGGCTGGGATACGCAGTATTTT	CASSWGWDTQYF
TRBV29-1	NA	TRBJ2-2	NA	TGCAGCGTTGAAGTGGACCTGAACACCGGGGAGCTGTTTTTT	CSVEVDLNTGELFF
TRBV5-1	NA	TRBJ2-3	NA	TGCGCCAGCAGCTTGGATGAGGGGGGGCCGGCAGATACGCAGTATTTT	CASSLDEGGPADTQYF
TRBV4-1	NA	TRBJ2-1	NA	TGCGCCAGCAGCCAAGATATAGGGGGCTACAATGAGCAGTTCTTC	CASSQDIGGYNEQFF
TRBV7-9	NA	TRBJ2-3	NA	TGTGCCAGCAGTTTACAGGGAATAGGGGATACGCAGTATTTT	CASSLQGIGDTQYF
TRBV11-3	NA	TRBJ2-2	NA	TGTGCCAGCAGCTCCCCATGGGACGGACCCGGGGAGCTGTTTTTT	CASSSPWDGPGELFF
TRBV5-1	NA	TRBJ1-4	few	TGCGCCAGCAGCTTGGTGGTGGGGGTGAAACTGTTTTTT	CASSLVVGVKLFF
TRBV5-1	NA	TRBJ1-2	NA	TGCGCCAGCAGCTTGGAGAGGGATGACTATGGCTACACCTTC	CASSLERDDYGYTF